This T cell receptor (beta chain) was captured in a study of cytomegalovirus exposure and HLA in healthy donors. Study-wide results and caveats: In vitro assays verified that a few CMV-associated chains recognized CMV antigens specifically. The tendency of first-cohort TCR clusters to co-occur in the roughly 130 validation repertoires was the finding of a later analysis. Most TCR sequences were seen very rarely across donors, but some public TCRs occurred in many.

To note about this clone: Its specificity is not known.

Per the germline V gene, CDR1 is SGHRS and CDR2 is YFSETQ. J was trimmed by 6 bases and V by 1 base; bases with no gene match: 19. The CDR3 is made up of 21 amino acids. The donors were part of the roughly 120-subject validation cohort, which stood apart from the approximately 670-subject first cohort. Sequencing used immunoSEQ multiplex PCR; TCRdb keeps in-frame clones, though not all of them. The profile shows about 150,000 clones, 70% to 90% of them singletons. The specimen was PBMCs. The TCR sequence derives from a man aged 18 to 35 in good health and CMV-seropositive. This chain links TRBV5-1 with TRBJ2-2; TRBD2 aligns across 12 bases. The CDR3 spells CASSLKRLDIPTSGGPGELFF. The CDR3 DNA sequence: TGCGCCAGCAGCTTGAAAAGGTTGGACATCCCCACTAGCGGGGGGCCCGGGGAGCTGTTTTTT.